These T cell receptor beta chains were read from a single sample in a study of T cell repertoires in ileal Crohn's disease. Profiling relied on immunoSEQ multiplex PCR, and the TCRdb table lists in-frame clones only, not all of them. In the table there are 11,000 or so clones, around 80% of which are singletons. The sequenced sample was ileal tissue. The source is an adult with Crohn's disease. Both conserved end residues are part of each CDR3. The order of the fields is V gene, D gene, clone size, J gene, CDR3 DNA, CDR3 protein. The D gene is left open where the match is weak. The size field is filled for only some rows; it gives once, few, many or a size class.

TRBV7-9,TRBD1,once,TRBJ2-2,TGTGCCAGCAGCTTACGAGGAGACCAGACAGGGAGCACCGGGGAGCTGTTTTTT,CASSLRGDQTGSTGELFF
TRBV27,TRBD1,few,TRBJ2-7,TGTGCCAGCAAGGGGGCCGGGTCGGGGAGCGAGCAGTACTTC,CASKGAGSGSEQYF
TRBV7-9,-,once,TRBJ2-3,TGTGCCAGCAGCTTAGATCCCGGGACTACAGATACGCAGTATTTT,CASSLDPGTTDTQYF
TRBV5-1,-,-,TRBJ2-1,TGCGCCAGCAGCTTGGCGTCTAGCCGATACAATGAGCAGTTCTTC,CASSLASSRYNEQFF
TRBV5-1,-,-,TRBJ2-1,TGCGCCAGCAGCTTGTCAGGGGTAGCAGCCTACAATGAGCAGTTCTTC,CASSLSGVAAYNEQFF
TRBV6-1,-,-,TRBJ2-5,TGTGCCAGCAGTGAAACGTGGCAGGGACAAGAGACCCAGTACTTC,CASSETWQGQETQYF
TRBV19,TRBD2,-,TRBJ2-3,TGTGCCAGTAGTATAGGAGGAGGTAGCGGGAGGTCAGATACGCAGTATTTT,CASSIGGGSGRSDTQYF
TRBV6-5,-,-,TRBJ2-3,TGTGCCAGCAGTCCAGGGTGGGGAAGGGCAGATACGCAGTATTTT,CASSPGWGRADTQYF
TRBV12-5,TRBD2,-,TRBJ2-1,TGTGCTAGTGGTCCTGGGGCGGGAGCGGTCTACAATGAGCAGTTCTTC,CASGPGAGAVYNEQFF
TRBV7-9,TRBD2,few,TRBJ2-7,TGTGCCAGCAGCCTGGCGGCTAGCGGGAGTGGCGAGCAGTACTTC,CASSLAASGSGEQYF
TRBV29-1,TRBD2,-,TRBJ2-5,TGCAGCGTTGAAGATAGACTAGCGGGGGCAGGGACCCAGTACTTC,CSVEDRLAGAGTQYF
TRBV15,-,-,TRBJ1-5,TGTGCCACCAGCAGGATTACTACAACGGGAGCGGGGCGGCCCCAGCATTTT,CATSRITTTGAGRPQHF
TRBV6-1,TRBD1,-,TRBJ1-4,TGTGCCAGCAGTGGGGGGACAGGGTATGAAAAACTGTTTTTT,CASSGGTGYEKLFF
TRBV29-1,TRBD2,-,TRBJ2-3,TGCAGCGCTACCATAGCGGGCAGCACAGATACGCAGTATTTT,CSATIAGSTDTQYF
TRBV1,-,-,TRBJ1-3,TGCACCAGCAGCCAAATTGACAGGGTTGGAAACACCATATATTTT,CTSSQIDRVGNTIYF
TRBV2,TRBD1,once,TRBJ2-5,TGTGCCAGCAGTGGGACAGGGAACCAAGAGACCCAGTACTTC,CASSGTGNQETQYF
TRBV5-1,-,-,TRBJ2-7,TGCGCCAGCAGCTTGGGAGGCGGGGCTCGCGAGCAGTACTTC,CASSLGGGAREQYF
TRBV4-1,TRBD2,-,TRBJ2-7,TGCGCCAGCAGCCAAGCAGTCGTTGGACTAGCGGGACTCTACGAGCGGTACTTC,CASSQAVVGLAGLYERYF
TRBV6-5,-,few,TRBJ1-5,TGTGCCAGCAGTACAGCCAATAGCAATCAGCCCCAGCATTTT,CASSTANSNQPQHF
TRBV7-3,TRBD2,-,TRBJ2-4,TGTGCCAGCAGCCCCGGGGCGGGAGGGACAAACATTCAGTACTTC,CASSPGAGGTNIQYF
TRBV5-4,-,-,TRBJ2-5,TGTGCCAGCAGCACGGACTCGACTGAAGAGACCCAGTACTTC,CASSTDSTEETQYF
TRBV6-5,TRBD1,-,TRBJ2-7,TGTGCCAGCAGACAGGGACAGTACTACGAGCAGTACTTC,CASRQGQYYEQYF
TRBV27,TRBD2,-,TRBJ2-1,TGTGCCAGCGGGGCGGGAGGGCCAATGAGCTACAATGAGCAGTTCTTC,CASGAGGPMSYNEQFF
TRBV9,-,-,TRBJ2-3,TGTGCCAGCAGCGTAGTTTCCGGAGATACGCAGTATTTT,CASSVVSGDTQYF
TRBV5-1,TRBD2,few,TRBJ2-5,TGCGCCAGCAGCTTTGCGGGGGGCCATGGGGCCCAGTACTTC,CASSFAGGHGAQYF
TRBV7-9,-,-,TRBJ1-2,TGTGCCAGCAGCTTACAAGCTGAGTTCGGCTATGGCTACACCTTC,CASSLQAEFGYGYTF
TRBV28,TRBD2,-,TRBJ2-3,TGTGCCAGCAGTTTGGTAACTAGCGGGCCCACAGATACGCAGTATTTT,CASSLVTSGPTDTQYF
TRBV2,TRBD2,-,TRBJ2-7,TGTGCCAGCGAGGCGGGGGATTTCTCCTACGAGCAGTACTTC,CASEAGDFSYEQYF
TRBV6-5,TRBD1,few,TRBJ1-2,TGTGCCAGCAGTCAAGGGACAGCTCGTAGGTGGGGCTACACCTTC,CASSQGTARRWGYTF